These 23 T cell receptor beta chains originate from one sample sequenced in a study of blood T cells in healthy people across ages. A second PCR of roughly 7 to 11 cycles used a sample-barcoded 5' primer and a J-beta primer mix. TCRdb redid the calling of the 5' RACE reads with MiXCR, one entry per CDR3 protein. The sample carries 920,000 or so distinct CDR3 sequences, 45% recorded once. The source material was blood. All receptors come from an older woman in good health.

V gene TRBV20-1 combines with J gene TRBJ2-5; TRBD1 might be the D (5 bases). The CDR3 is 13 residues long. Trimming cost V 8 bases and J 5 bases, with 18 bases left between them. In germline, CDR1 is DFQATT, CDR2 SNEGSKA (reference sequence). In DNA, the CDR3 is TGCAGTCCCTCAAGTGGAAAGGGGGAGACCCAGTACTTC. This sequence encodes CSPSSGKGETQYF.

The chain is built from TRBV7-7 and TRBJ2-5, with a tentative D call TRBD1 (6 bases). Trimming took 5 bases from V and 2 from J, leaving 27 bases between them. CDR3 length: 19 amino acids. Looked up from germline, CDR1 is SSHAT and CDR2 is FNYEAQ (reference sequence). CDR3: CASSPMGAGARNYQETQYF. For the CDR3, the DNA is TGTGCCAGCAGCCCGATGGGCGCAGGGGCCCGGAACTATCAAGAGACCCAGTACTTC.

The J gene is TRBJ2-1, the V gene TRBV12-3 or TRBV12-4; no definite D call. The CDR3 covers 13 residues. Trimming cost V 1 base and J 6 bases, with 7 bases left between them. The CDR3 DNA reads TGTGCCAGCAGTTTAGGGCTATTCAATGAGCAGTTCTTC. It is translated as CASSLGLFNEQFF.

As DNA, the CDR3 is TGTGCCAGCTCACCTCTTCCCCCGCCGGGACTAGCGGACCCTGGGGCCTACGAGCAGTACTTC. Its protein product is CASSPLPPPGLADPGAYEQYF. This chain links TRBV18 with TRBJ2-4; TRBD2 aligns across 11 bases. The J call may not be correct, given that the DNA end is closer to TRBJ2-7. The CDR3 consists of 21 residues. Germline CDR1 reads KGHSH; CDR2 reads LQKENI.

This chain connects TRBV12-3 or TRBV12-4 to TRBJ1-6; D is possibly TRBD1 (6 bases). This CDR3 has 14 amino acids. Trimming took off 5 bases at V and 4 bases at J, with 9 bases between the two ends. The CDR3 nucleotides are TGTGCCAGCAGTGGACAGAGTTATAATTCACCCCTCCACTTT. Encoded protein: CASSGQSYNSPLHF.

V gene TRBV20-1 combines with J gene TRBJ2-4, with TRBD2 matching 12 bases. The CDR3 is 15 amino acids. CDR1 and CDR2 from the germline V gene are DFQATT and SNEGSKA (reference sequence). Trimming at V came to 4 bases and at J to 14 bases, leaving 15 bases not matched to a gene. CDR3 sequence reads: CSAILAGGPAHEKYF. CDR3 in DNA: TGCAGTGCTATCCTAGCGGGAGGGCCAGCTCACGAGAAGTACTTC.

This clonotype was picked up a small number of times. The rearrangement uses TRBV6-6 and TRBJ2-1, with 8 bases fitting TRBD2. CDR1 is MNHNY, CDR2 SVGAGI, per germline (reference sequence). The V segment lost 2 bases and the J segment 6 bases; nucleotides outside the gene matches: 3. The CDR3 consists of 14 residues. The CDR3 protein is CASSYPGLVNEQFF. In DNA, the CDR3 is TGTGCCAGCAGTTACCCGGGACTAGTCAATGAGCAGTTCTTC.

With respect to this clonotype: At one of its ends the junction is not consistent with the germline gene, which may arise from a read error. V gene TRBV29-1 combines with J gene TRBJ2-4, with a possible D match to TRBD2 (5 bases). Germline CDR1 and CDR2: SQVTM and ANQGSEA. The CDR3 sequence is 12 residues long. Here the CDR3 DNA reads TGCAACGTTGAAGTTTCCCATGGGGAGCAGTACTTC. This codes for CNVEVSHGEQYF.

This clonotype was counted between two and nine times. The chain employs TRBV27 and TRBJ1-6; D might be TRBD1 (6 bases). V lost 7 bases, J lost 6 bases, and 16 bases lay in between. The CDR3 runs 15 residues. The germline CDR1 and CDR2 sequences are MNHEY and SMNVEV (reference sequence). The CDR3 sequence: CASTSGAVGNSPLHF. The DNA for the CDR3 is TGTGCCAGCACCTCAGGGGCAGTTGGTAATTCACCCCTCCACTTT.

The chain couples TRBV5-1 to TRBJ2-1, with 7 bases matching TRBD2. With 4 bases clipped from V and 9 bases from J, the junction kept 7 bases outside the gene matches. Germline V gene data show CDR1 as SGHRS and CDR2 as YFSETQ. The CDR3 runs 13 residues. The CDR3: CASSLTPGGEQFF. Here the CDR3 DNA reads TGCGCCAGCAGCCTAACCCCGGGAGGTGAGCAGTTCTTC. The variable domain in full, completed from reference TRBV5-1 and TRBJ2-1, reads KAGVTQTPRYLIKTRGQQVTLSCSPISGHRSVSWYQQTPGQGLQFLFEYFSETQRNKGNFPGRFSGRQFSNSRSEMNVSTLELGDSALYLCASSLTPGGEQFFGPGTRLTVL.

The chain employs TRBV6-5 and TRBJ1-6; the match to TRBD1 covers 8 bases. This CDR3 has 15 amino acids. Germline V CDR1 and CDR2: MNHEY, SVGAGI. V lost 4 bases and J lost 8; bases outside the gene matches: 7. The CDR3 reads CASSWDRRQDSPLHF. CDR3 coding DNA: TGTGCCAGCAGTTGGGACAGGAGACAAGATTCACCCCTCCACTTT.

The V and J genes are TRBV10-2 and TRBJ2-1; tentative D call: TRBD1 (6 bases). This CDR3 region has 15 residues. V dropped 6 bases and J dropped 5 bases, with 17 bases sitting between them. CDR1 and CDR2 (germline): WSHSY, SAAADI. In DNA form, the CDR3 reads TGCGCCAGCAGAAACAGACAGGCATGGAACAATGAGCAGTTCTTC. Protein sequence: CASRNRQAWNNEQFF.

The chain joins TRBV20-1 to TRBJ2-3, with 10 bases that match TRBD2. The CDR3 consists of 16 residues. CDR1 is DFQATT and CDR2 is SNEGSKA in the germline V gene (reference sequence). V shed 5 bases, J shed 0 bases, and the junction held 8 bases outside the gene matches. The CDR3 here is CSAPGLALRSTDTQYF. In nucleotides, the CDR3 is TGCAGTGCTCCGGGACTAGCGCTTCGTAGCACAGATACGCAGTATTTT.

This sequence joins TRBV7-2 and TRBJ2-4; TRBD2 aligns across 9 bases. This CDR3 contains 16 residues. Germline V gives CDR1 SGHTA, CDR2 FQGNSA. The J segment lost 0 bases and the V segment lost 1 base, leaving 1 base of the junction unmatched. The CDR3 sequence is CASSLELAGAKNIQYF. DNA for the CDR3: TGTGCCAGCAGCTTAGAACTAGCGGGAGCCAAAAACATTCAGTACTTC.

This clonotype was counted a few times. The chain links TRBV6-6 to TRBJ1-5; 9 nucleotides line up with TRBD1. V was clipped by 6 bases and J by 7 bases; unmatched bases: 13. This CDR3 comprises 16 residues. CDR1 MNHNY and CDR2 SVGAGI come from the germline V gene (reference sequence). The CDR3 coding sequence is TGTGCCAGCAGCCCTATCTTACAGGGGGCGCGGCAGCCCCAGCATTTT. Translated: CASSPILQGARQPQHF.

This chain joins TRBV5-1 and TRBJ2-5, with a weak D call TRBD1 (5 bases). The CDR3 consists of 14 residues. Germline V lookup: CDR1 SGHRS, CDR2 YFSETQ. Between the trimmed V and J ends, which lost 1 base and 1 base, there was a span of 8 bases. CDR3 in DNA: TGCGCCAGCAGCTTGTTGACAGCCCAAGAGACCCAGTACTTC. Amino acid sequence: CASSLLTAQETQYF.

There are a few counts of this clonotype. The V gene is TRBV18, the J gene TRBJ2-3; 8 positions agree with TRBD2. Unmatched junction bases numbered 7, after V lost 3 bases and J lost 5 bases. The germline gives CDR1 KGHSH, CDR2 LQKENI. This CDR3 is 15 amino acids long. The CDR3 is CASSPSGSIKDTQYF. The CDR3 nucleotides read TGTGCCAGCTCACCGAGCGGGAGTATCAAAGATACGCAGTATTTT.

CDR3: CSAIGRRQGWIDSPLHF. The CDR3 DNA is TGCAGTGCCATTGGGCGTCGACAGGGATGGATTGATTCACCCCTCCACTTT. V and J are TRBV20-1 and TRBJ1-6; 7 bases map to TRBD1. With V trimmed by 6 bases and J by 8 bases, 19 bases remained unmatched. The CDR3 loop spans 17 amino acids. Germline values: CDR1 DFQATT, CDR2 SNEGSKA (reference sequence).

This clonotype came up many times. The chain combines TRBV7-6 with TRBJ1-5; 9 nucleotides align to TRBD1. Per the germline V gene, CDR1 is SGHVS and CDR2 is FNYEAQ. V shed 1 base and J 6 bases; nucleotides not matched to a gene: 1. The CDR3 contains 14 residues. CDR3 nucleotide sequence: TGTGCCAGCAGCTTAGAGACAGGGGGTCAGCCCCAGCATTTT. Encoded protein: CASSLETGGQPQHF.

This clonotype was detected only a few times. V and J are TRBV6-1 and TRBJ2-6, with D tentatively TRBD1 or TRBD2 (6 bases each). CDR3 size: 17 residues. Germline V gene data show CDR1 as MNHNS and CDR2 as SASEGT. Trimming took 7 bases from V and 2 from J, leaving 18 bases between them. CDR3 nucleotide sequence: TGTGCCAGCAATGTAGGGGGGCGGTCTGCTGGGGCCAACGTCCTGACTTTC. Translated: CASNVGGRSAGANVLTF.

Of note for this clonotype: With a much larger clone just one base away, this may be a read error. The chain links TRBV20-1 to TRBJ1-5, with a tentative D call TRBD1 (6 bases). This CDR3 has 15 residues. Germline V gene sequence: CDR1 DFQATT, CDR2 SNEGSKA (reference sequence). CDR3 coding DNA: TGCAGTGCGTGGGGGACAAGGGGAAGCAATAAGCCCCAGCATTTT. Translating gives CSAWGTRGSNKPQHF.

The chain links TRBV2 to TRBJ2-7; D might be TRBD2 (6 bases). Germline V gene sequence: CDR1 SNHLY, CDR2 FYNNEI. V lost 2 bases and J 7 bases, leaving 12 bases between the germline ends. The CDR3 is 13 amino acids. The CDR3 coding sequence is TGTGCCAGCAGTGAAAAGAGTGGGGGGGAGCAGTACTTC. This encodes CASSEKSGGEQYF.

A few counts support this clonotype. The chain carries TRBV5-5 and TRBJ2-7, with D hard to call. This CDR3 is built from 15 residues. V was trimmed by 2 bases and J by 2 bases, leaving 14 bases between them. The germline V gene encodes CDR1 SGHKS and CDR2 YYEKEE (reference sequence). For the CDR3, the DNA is TGTGCCAGCAGCTTCGCGGAATCGGTTACCTACGAGCAGTACTTC. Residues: CASSFAESVTYEQYF.